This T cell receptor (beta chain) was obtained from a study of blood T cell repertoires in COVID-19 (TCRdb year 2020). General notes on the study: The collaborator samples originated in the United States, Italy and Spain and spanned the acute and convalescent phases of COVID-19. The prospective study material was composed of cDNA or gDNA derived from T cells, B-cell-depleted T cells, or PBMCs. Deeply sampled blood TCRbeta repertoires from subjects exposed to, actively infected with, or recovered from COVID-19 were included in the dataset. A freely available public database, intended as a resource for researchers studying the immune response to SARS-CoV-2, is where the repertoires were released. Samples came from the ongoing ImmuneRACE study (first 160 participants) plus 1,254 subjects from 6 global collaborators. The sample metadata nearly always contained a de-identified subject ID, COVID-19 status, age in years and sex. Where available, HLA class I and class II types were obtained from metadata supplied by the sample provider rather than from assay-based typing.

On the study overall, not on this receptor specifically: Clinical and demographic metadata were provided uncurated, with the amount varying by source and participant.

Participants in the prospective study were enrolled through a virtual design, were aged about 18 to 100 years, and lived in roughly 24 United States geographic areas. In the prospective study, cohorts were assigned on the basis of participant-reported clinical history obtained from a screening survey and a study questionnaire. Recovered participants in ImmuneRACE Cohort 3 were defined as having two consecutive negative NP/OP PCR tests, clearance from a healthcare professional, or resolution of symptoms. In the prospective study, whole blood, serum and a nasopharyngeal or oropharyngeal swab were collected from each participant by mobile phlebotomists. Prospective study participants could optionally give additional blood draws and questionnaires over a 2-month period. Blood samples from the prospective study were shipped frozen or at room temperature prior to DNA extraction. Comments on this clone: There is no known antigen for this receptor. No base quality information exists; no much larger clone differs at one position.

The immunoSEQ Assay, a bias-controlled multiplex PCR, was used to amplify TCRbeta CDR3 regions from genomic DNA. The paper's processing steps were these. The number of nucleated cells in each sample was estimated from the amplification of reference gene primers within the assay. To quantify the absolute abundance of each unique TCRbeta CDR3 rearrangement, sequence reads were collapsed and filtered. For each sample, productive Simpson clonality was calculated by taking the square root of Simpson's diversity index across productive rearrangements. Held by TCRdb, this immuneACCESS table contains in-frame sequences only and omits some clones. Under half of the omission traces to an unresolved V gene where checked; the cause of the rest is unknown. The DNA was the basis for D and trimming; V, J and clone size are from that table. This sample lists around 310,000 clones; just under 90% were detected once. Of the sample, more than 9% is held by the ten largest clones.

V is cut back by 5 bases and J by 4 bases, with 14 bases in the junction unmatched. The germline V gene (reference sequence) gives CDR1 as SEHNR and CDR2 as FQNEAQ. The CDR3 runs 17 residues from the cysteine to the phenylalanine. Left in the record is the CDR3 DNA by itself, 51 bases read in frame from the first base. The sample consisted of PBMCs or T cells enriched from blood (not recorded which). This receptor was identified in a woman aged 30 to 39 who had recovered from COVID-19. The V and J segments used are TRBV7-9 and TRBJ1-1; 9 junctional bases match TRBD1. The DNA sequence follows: TGTGCCAGCAGCCGCCCATGGACAGGGGCGAGGGGCACTGAAGCTTTCTTT. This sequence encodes CASSRPWTGARGTEAFF.